This record looks at one TCR beta chain sequence and its context. This clone was counted only a few times. Its target antigen remains unknown. No quality values exist for individual bases; no much larger clone is one base distant. The immunoSEQ Assay, a bias-controlled multiplex PCR, was used to amplify TCRbeta CDR3 regions from genomic DNA. The authors processed their data as follows. Within the assay, amplification of reference gene primers was used to estimate how many nucleated cells each sample contained. To quantify the absolute abundance of each unique TCRbeta CDR3 rearrangement, sequence reads were collapsed and filtered. For each sample, productive Simpson clonality was calculated as the square root of Simpson's diversity index over productive rearrangements. In TCRdb, the immuneACCESS table is reduced to in-frame sequences with V and J assigned. These tables do not hold every clone; where another copy was compared, an unresolved V gene accounts for under half, and the others remain unexplained. V and J calls plus clone size are reproduced from that table; the DNA served to infer D and trimming. The table for this sample lists 80,000 to 90,000 clones; roughly 86% of them were counted only once. The biggest ten clones account for around 5% of the sample.

This specimen comes from a study of blood T cell repertoires in COVID-19 (dated by TCRdb to between 2020 and 2021). Broadly, across the study: Samples covering the acute and convalescent phases of COVID-19 were provided by collaborators in the United States, Italy and Spain. Samples came from the ongoing ImmuneRACE study (first 160 participants) plus 1,254 subjects from 6 global collaborators. Where available, HLA class I and class II types were taken from metadata supplied by the sample provider and were not determined by assay-based typing. A freely available public database, intended as a resource for researchers studying the immune response to SARS-CoV-2, is where the repertoires were released. The prospective study material was composed of cDNA or gDNA derived from T cells, B-cell-depleted T cells, or PBMCs. The dataset comprised deeply sampled blood TCRbeta repertoires from subjects exposed to, actively infected with, or recovered from COVID-19. The sample metadata nearly always contained a de-identified subject ID, COVID-19 status, age in years and sex.

Looking up the germline V gene (reference sequence) yields CDR1 LNHDA and CDR2 SQIVND. The CDR3 has 16 amino acids, counting the end cysteine and phenylalanine. The retained sequence is limited to the CDR3, 48 bases, with the frame set at the first base. V sheds 6 bases and J sheds 0 bases, leaving 17 bases between their ends. Overall results and qualifications from the work: The quantity of clinical and demographic metadata differed by source and by participant and was supplied without curation.

The collaborating institutions used their own protocols to collect whole blood in K2EDTA tubes. For TCRbeta analysis, collaborator samples were shipped as frozen whole blood, as isolated PBMCs, or as DNA extracted from either sample type. This TCR derives from a man aged 40-49 years with acute or convalescent COVID-19. Sequenced material: peripheral blood. Recombination joined TRBV19 with TRBJ1-1, with an unclear D gene assignment. CDR3 region: CASSRLDGLMNTEAFF. The base sequence is TGTGCCAGTAGCCGGCTGGACGGACTCATGAACACTGAAGCTTTCTTT.